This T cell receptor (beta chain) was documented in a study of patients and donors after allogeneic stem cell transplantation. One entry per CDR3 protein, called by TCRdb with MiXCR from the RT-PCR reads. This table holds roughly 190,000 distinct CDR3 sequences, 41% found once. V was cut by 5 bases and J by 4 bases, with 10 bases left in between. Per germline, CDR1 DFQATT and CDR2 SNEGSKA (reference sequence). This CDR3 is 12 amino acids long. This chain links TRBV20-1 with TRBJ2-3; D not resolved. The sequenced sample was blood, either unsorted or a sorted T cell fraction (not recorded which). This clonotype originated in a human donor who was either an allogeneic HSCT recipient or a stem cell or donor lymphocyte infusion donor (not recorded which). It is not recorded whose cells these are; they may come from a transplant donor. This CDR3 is CSALRFADTQYF. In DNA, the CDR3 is TGCAGTGCTCTACGGTTTGCAGATACGCAGTATTTT.